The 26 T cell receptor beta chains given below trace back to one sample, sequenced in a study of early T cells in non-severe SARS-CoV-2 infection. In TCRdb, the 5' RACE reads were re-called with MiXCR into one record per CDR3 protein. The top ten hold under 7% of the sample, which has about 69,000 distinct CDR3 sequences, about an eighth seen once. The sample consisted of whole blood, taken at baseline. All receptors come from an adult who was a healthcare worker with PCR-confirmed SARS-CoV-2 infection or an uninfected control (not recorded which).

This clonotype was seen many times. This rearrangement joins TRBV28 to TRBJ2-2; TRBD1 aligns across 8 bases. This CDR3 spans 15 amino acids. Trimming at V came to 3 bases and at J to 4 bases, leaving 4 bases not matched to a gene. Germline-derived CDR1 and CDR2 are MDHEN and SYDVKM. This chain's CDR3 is CASSFQGAPTGELFF. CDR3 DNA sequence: TGTGCCAGCAGTTTCCAGGGGGCGCCCACCGGGGAGCTGTTTTTT.

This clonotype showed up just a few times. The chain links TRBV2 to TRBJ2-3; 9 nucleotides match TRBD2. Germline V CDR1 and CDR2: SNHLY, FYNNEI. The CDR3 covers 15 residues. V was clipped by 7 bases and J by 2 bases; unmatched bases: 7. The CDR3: CASTGTSRFTDTQYF. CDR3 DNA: TGTGCCAGCACGGGGACTAGCCGTTTCACAGATACGCAGTATTTT. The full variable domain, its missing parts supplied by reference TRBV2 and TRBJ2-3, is EPEVTQTPSHQVTQMGQEVILRCVPISNHLYFYWYRQILGQKVEFLVSFYNNEISEKSEIFDDQFSVERPDGSNFTLKIRSTKLEDSAMYFCASTGTSRFTDTQYFGPGTRLTVL.

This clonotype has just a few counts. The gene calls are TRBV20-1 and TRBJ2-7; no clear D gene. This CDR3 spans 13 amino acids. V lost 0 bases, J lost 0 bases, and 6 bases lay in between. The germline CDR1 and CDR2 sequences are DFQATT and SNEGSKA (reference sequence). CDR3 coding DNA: TGCAGTGCTAGAGACTACGCCTCCTACGAGCAGTACTTC. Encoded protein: CSARDYASYEQYF.

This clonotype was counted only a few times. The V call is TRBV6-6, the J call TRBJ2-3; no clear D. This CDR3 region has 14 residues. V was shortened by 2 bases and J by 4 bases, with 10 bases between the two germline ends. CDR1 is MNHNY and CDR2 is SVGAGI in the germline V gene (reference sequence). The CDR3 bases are TGTGCCAGCAGTTACCCCCACGCCCCAGATACGCAGTATTTT. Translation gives CASSYPHAPDTQYF.

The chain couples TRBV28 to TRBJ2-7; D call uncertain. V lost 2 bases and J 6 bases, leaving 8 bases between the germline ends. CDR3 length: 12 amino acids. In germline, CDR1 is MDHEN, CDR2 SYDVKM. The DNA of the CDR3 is TGTGCCAGCAGTTTACCGGGCCCCGAGCAGTACTTC. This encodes CASSLPGPEQYF.

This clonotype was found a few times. The CDR3 nucleotides are TGCAGCGTCACTTTAGCGGGGGGCCGTGAGCAGTTCTTC. Its protein product is CSVTLAGGREQFF. This chain links TRBV29-1 with TRBJ2-1; 10 positions agree with TRBD2. The germline CDR1 and CDR2 sequences are SQVTM and ANQGSEA. V gave up 6 bases and J gave up 9 bases; unmatched junction bases: 8. The CDR3 runs 13 residues.

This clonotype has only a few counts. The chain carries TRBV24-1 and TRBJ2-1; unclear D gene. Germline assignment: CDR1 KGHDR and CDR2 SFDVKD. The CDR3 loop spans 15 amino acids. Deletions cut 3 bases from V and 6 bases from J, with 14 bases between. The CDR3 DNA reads TGTGCCACCAGTGATACTAAAGGGCCCCCCAATGAGCAGTTCTTC. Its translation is CATSDTKGPPNEQFF.

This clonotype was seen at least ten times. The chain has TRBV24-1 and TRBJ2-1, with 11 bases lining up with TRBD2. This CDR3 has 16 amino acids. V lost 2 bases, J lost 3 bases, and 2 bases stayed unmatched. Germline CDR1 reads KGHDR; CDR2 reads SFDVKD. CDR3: CATSDSSGRYYNEQFF. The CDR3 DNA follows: TGTGCCACCAGTGATTCTAGCGGGAGGTACTACAATGAGCAGTTCTTC.

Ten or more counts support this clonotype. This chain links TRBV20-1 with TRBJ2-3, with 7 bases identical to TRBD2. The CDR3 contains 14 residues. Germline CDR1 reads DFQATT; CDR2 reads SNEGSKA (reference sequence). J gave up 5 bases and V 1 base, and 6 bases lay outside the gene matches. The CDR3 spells CSARGGGRRDTQYF. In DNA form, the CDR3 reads TGCAGTGCTAGAGGAGGCGGGAGAAGAGATACGCAGTATTTT.

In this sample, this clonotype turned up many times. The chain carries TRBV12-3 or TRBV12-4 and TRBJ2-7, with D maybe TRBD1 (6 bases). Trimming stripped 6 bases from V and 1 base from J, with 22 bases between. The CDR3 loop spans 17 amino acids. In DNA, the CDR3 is TGTGCCAGCAGCGCCTCTGTAACAGGGAAACTTTCCTACGAGCAGTACTTC. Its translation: CASSASVTGKLSYEQYF.

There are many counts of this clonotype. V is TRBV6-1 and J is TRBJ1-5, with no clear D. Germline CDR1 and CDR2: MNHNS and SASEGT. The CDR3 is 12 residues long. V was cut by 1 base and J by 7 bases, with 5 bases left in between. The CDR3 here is CASSEVWQPQHF. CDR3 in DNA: TGTGCCAGCAGTGAAGTGTGGCAGCCCCAGCATTTT.

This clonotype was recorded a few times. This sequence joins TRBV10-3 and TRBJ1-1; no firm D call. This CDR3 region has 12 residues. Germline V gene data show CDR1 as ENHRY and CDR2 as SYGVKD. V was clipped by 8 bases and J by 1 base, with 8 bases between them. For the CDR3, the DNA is TGTGCCATCTCGCTAGGGAACACTGAAGCTTTCTTT. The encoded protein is CAISLGNTEAFF.

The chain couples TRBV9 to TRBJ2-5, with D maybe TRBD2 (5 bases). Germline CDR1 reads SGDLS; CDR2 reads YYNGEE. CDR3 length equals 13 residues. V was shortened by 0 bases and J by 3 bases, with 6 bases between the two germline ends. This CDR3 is CASSVGGKETQYF. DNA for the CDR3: TGTGCCAGCAGCGTAGGAGGGAAAGAGACCCAGTACTTC.

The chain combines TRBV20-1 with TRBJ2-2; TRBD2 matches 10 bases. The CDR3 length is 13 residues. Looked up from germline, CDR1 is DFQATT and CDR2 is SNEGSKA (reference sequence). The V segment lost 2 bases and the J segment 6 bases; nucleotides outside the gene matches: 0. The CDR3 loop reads CSARLAGAGELFF. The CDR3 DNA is TGCAGTGCTAGACTAGCGGGAGCCGGGGAGCTGTTTTTT.

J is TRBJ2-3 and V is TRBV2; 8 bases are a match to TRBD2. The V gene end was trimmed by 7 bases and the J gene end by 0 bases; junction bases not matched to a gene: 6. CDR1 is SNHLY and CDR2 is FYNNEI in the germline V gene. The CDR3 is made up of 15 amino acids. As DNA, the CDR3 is TGTGCCAGCATGTCGATAGCGGGAAGCACAGATACGCAGTATTTT. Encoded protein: CASMSIAGSTDTQYF.

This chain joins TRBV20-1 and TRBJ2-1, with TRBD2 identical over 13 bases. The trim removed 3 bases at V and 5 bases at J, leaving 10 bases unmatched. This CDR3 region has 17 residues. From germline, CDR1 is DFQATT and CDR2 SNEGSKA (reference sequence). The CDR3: CSASPYSTSGGNNEQFF. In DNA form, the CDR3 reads TGCAGTGCTAGCCCCTACTCGACTAGCGGGGGGAACAATGAGCAGTTCTTC.

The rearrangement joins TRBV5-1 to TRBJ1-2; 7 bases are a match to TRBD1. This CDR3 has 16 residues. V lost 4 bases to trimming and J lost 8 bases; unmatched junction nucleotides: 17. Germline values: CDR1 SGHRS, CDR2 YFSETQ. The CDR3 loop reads CASSPGQTLTLQGYTF. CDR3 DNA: TGCGCCAGCAGCCCGGGACAGACATTAACCCTTCAGGGCTACACCTTC.

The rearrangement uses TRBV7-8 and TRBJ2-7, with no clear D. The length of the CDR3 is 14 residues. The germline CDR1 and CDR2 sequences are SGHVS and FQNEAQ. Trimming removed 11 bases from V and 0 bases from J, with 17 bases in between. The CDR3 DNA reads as TGTGCCGGCAAGGAAAATTTGGCCTCCTACGAGCAGTACTTC. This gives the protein CAGKENLASYEQYF.

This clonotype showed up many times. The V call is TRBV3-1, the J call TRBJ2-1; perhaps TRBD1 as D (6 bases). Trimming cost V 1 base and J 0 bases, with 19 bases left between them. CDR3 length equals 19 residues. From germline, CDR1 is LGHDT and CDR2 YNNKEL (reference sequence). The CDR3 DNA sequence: TGTGCCAGCAGCCAAGGGTATAGGGGGAGACTGAGCTCCTACAATGAGCAGTTCTTC. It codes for CASSQGYRGRLSSYNEQFF.

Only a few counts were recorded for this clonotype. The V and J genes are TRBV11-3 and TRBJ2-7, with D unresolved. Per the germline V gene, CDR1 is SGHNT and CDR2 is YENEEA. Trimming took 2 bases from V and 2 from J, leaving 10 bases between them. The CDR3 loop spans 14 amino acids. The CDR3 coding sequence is TGTGCCAGCAGCTTACCGCATAACCCCTACGAGCAGTACTTC. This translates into CASSLPHNPYEQYF.

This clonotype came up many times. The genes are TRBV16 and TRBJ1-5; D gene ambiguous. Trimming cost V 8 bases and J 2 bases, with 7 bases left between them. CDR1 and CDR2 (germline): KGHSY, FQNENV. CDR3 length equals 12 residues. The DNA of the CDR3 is TGTGCCAGCCGCTCGGGCAATCAGCCCCAGCATTTT. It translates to CASRSGNQPQHF. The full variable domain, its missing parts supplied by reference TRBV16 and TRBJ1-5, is GEEVAQTPKHLVRGEGQKAKLYCAPIKGHSYVFWYQQVLKNEFKFLISFQNENVFDETGMPKERFSAKCLPNSPCSLEIQATKLEDSAVYFCASRSGNQPQHFGDGTRLSIL.

The CDR3 is CASSVGQSYEQYF. In DNA form, the CDR3 reads TGTGCCAGCAGCGTGGGACAGTCCTACGAGCAGTACTTC. This chain joins TRBV9 and TRBJ2-7; 7 bases agree with TRBD1. This CDR3 is built from 13 residues. V lost 2 bases to trimming and J lost 1 base; unmatched junction nucleotides: 0. Per the germline V gene, CDR1 is SGDLS and CDR2 is YYNGEE.

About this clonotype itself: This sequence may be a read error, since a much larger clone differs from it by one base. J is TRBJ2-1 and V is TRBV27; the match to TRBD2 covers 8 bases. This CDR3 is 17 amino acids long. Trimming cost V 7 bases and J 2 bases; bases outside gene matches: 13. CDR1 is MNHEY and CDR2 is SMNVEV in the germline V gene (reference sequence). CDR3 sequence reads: CASTSQAGGWPYNEQFF. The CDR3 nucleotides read TGTGCCAGCACCTCTCAGGCGGGGGGTTGGCCCTACAATGAGCAGTTCTTC.

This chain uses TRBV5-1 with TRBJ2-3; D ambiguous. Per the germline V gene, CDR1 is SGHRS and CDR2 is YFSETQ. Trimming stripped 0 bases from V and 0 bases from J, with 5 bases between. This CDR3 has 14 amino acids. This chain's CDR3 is CASSLAASTDTQYF. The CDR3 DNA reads TGCGCCAGCAGCTTGGCAGCTAGCACAGATACGCAGTATTTT.

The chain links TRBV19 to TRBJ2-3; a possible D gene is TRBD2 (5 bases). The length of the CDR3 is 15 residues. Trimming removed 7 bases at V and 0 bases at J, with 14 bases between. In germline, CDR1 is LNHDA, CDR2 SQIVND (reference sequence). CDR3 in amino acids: CASTPLAASTDTQYF. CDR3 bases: TGTGCCAGTACCCCGCTAGCAGCCAGCACAGATACGCAGTATTTT.

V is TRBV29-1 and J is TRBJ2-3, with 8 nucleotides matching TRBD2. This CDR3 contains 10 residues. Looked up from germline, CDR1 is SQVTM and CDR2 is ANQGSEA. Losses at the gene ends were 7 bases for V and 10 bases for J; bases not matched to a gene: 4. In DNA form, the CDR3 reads TGCAGCGGCAGCGGGAGTGCGCAGTATTTT. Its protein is CSGSGSAQYF.